The sample holds a few counts of the clone carrying this T cell receptor (beta chain). The antigen is undetermined. Clones were sequenced by immunoSEQ multiplex PCR, and TCRdb holds only the in-frame ones, with some missing. The sample has 70,000 to 95,000 clones, about nine tenths seen once. The CDR3 totals 12 residues. Per the germline V gene, CDR1 is SNHLY and CDR2 is FYNNEI. Trimming pared 4 bases from V and 4 bases from J, leaving 7 bases between. This sample was taken from a study of identifying expanded T cells in peripheral blood. Whole-study results and caveats: Variance in clone template counts between roughly two-week samples significantly increased with total template count across all healthy donors. Approximately 1.2 clones differed between technical replicates, versus about 15 and 19 over time.

During the collection period, no donor immune events like infections were recorded. The clonotype comes from a person aged 18 to 70 in good health. Sequencing input: blood. The rearrangement links TRBV2 to TRBJ1-2; D is ambiguous. The CDR3 nucleotides read TGTGCCAGCAGTGGGCAGGCCTATGGCTACACCTTC. This gives the protein CASSGQAYGYTF.